This T cell receptor beta chain was retrieved from a study of blood T cell repertoires in COVID-19 (dated by TCRdb to 2020 to 2022). Concerning the study at large: Samples covering the acute and convalescent phases of COVID-19 were provided by collaborators in the United States, Italy and Spain. The prospective study material was composed of cDNA or gDNA derived from T cells, B-cell-depleted T cells, or PBMCs. Deeply sampled blood TCRbeta repertoires from subjects exposed to, actively infected with, or recovered from COVID-19 were included in the dataset. A freely available public database, intended as a resource for researchers studying the immune response to SARS-CoV-2, is where the repertoires were released. The samples were drawn from the first 160 participants of the ongoing ImmuneRACE study and from 950 to 1,500 subjects provided by 6 global collaborators. The sample metadata nearly always contained a de-identified subject ID, COVID-19 status, age in years and sex. Where HLA class I and class II types were available, the types were taken from metadata supplied by the sample provider, not from assay-based typing. General study outcomes and caveats: Clinical and demographic metadata were provided uncurated, with the amount varying by source and participant.

As for this clone: Its recognized antigen is unknown. No base quality information exists; no much larger clone differs at one position.

The CDR3, cysteine through phenylalanine, is 13 amino acids long. Only the CDR3 region is kept as DNA, spanning 39 bases read in frame from base 1. V drops 3 bases and J drops 1 base, leaving 5 bases in between. TCRbeta CDR3 regions were amplified from genomic DNA by means of the immunoSEQ Assay, a bias-controlled multiplex PCR. The source study handled its data this way. Nucleated cell counts per sample were estimated from amplification of reference gene primers within the assay. To quantify the absolute abundance of each unique TCRbeta CDR3 rearrangement, sequence reads were collapsed and filtered. Productive Simpson clonality was computed per sample as the square root of Simpson's diversity index over productive rearrangements. As stored in TCRdb, this immuneACCESS dataset retains in-frame rearrangements with V and J assigned. A fraction of the clones does not appear; measured against another copy, unresolved V genes explain less than half of the discrepancy, and the remainder lacks a known reason. For V, J and clone size, that table is used; D and trimming come from the DNA. Present in this sample are 200,000 to 300,000 clones, around 85% of which were seen just once. Of the sample, around 9.6% is held by the ten largest clones.

The collaborating institutions used their own protocols to collect whole blood in K2EDTA tubes. Collaborator samples were shipped for TCRbeta analysis as frozen whole blood, isolated PBMCs, or DNA extracted from either sample type. The sequenced sample consisted of peripheral blood. The chain joins TRBV12-3 or TRBV12-4 to TRBJ2-3, with no confidently assigned D gene. The TCR comes from a woman older than 75 with acute or convalescent COVID-19. CDR3 region: CASSFYGTDTQYF. The DNA is TGTGCCAGCAGTTTTTATGGCACAGATACGCAGTATTTT.